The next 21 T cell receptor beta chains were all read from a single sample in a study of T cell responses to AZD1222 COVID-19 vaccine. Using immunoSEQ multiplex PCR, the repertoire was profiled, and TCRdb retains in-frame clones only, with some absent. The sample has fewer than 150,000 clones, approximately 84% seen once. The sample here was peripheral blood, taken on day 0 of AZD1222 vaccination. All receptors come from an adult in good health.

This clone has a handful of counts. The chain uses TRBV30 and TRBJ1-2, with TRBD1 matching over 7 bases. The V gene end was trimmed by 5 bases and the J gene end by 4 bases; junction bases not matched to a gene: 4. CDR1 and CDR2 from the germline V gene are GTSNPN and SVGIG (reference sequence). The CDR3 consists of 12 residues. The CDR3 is CAWSGQPYGYTF. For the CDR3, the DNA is TGTGCCTGGTCGGGACAGCCCTATGGCTACACCTTC.

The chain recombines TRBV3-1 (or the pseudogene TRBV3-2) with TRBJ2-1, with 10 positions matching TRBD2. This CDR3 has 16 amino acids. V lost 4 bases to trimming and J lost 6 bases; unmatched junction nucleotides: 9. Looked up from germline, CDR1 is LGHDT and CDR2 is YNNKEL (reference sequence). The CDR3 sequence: CASSPFLAGVGNEQFF. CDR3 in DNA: TGTGCCAGCAGCCCCTTTCTAGCGGGGGTGGGCAATGAGCAGTTCTTC.

CDR3 sequence: CASSLGGSATEAFF. The CDR3 nucleotides read TGCGCCAGCAGCTTGGGCGGGTCGGCCACTGAAGCTTTCTTT. The rearrangement joins TRBV5-1 to TRBJ1-1; D gene ambiguous. Germline V CDR1 and CDR2: SGHRS, YFSETQ. This CDR3 has 14 amino acids. V was cut by 0 bases and J by 4 bases, with 10 bases left in between.

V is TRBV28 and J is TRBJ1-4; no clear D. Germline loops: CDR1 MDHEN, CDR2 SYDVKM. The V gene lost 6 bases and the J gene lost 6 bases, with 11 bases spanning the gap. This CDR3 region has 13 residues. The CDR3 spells CASRRSSDEKLFF. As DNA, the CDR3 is TGTGCCAGCAGGAGGTCCTCAGATGAAAAACTGTTTTTT.

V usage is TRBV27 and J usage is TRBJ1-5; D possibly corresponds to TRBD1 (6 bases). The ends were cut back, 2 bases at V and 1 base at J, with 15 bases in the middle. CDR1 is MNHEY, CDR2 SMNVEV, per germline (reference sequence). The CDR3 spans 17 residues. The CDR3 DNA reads TGTGCCAGCAGTTTAAGTGGGGGGCGTCGGAGCAATCAGCCCCAGCATTTT. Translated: CASSLSGGRRSNQPQHF.

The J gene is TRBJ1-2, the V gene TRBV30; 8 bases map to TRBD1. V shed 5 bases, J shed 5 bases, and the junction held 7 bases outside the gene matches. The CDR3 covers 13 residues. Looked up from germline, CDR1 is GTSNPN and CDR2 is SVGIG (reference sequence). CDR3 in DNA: TGTGCCTGGGGACAGGGACTTGGGTATGGCTACACCTTC. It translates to CAWGQGLGYGYTF.

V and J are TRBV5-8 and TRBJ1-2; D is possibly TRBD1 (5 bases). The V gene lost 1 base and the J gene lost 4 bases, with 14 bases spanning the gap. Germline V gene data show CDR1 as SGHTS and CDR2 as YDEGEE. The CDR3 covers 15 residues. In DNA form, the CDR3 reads TGTGCCAGCAGCTTGAGGTTCGGGGGATCCTATGGCTACACCTTC. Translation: CASSLRFGGSYGYTF.

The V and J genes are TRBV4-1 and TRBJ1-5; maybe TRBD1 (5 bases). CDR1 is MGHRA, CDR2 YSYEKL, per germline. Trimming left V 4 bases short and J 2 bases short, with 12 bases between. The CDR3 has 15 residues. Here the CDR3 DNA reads TGCGCCAGCAGCCGCCATAAGACAGGCAATCAGCCCCAGCATTTT. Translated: CASSRHKTGNQPQHF.

The CDR3, as DNA: TGTGCCAGCAGTTTTATGAGCACAGATACGCAGTATTTT. Translated, it gives CASSFMSTDTQYF. The chain carries TRBV12-3 or TRBV12-4 and TRBJ2-3; D not certain. The CDR3 spans 13 residues. Trimming left V 3 bases short and J 0 bases short, with 4 bases between.

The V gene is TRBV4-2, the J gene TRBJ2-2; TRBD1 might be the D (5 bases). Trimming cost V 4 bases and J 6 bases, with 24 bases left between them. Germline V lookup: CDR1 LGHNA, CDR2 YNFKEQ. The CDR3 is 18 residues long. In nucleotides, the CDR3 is TGTGCCAGCAGCCGAAGCCCTCCTTTCCAGGGTCGGGCCGGGGAGCTGTTTTTT. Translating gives CASSRSPPFQGRAGELFF.

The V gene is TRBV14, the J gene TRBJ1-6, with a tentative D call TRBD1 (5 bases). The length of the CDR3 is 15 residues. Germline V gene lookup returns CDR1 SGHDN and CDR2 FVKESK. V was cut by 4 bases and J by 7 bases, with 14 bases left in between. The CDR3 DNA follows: TGTGCCAGCAGCCCGACCCGGGGCCCCAATTCACCCCTCCACTTT. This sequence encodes CASSPTRGPNSPLHF.

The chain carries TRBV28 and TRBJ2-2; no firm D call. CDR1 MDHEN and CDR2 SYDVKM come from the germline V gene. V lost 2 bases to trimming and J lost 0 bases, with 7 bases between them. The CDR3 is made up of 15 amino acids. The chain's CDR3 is CASSLHQTNTGELFF. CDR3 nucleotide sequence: TGTGCCAGCAGTTTACATCAGACGAACACCGGGGAGCTGTTTTTT. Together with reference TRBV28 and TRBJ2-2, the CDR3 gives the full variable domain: DVKVTQSSRYLVKRTGEKVFLECVQDMDHENMFWYRQDPGLGLRLIYFSYDVKMKEKGDIPEGYSVSREKKERFSLILESASTNQTSMYLCASSLHQTNTGELFFGEGSRLTVL.

The CDR3 sequence: CASSGLGQGTEAFF. In nucleotides, the CDR3 is TGTGCCAGTAGTGGGTTGGGACAGGGGACTGAAGCTTTCTTT. This chain uses TRBV19 with TRBJ1-1; 10 positions agree with TRBD1. Trimming at V came to 5 bases and at J to 5 bases, leaving 5 bases not matched to a gene. The CDR3 sequence is 14 residues long. Germline V lookup: CDR1 LNHDA, CDR2 SQIVND (reference sequence).

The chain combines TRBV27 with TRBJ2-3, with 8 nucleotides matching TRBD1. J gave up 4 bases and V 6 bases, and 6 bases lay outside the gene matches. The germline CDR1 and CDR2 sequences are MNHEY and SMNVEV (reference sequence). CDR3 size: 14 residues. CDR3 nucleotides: TGTGCCAGCAGCTCCAGGGGGCGCCCAGATACGCAGTATTTT. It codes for CASSSRGRPDTQYF.

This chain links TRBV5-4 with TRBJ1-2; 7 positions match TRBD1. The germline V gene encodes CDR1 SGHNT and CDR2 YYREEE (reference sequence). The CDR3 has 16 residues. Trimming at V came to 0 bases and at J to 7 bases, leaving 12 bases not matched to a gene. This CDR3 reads CASSLGRGLMASGYTF. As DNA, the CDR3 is TGTGCCAGCAGCTTGGGAAGGGGGCTAATGGCGAGTGGCTACACCTTC.

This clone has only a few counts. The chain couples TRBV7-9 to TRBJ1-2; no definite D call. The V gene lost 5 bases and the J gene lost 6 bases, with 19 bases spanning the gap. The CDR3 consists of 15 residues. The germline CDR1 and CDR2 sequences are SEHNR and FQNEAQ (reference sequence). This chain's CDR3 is CASSLRTAGNDGYTF. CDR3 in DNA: TGTGCCAGCAGCCTTCGGACGGCAGGTAATGATGGCTACACCTTC.

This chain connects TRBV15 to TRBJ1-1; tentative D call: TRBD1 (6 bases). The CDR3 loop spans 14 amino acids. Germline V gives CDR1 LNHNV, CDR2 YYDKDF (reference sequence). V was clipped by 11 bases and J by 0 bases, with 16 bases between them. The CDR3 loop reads CASKTGNMNTEAFF. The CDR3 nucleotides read TGTGCCTCTAAGACAGGCAATATGAACACTGAAGCTTTCTTT.

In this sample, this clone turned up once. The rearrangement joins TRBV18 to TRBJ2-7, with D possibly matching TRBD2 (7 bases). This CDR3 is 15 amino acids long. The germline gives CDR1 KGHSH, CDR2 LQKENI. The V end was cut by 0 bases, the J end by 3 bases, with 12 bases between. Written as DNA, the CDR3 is TGTGCCAGCTCACCACCGGGGGGGCCGAGCTACGAGCAGTACTTC. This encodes CASSPPGGPSYEQYF.

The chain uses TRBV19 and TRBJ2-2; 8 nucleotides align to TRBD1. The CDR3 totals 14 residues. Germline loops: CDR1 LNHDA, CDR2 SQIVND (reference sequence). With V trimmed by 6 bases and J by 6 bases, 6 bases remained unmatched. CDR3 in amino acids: CASRPGGVPGELFF. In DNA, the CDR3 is TGTGCCAGTAGGCCAGGGGGCGTCCCCGGGGAGCTGTTTTTT. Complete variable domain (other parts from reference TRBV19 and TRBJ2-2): DGGITQSPKYLFRKEGQNVTLSCEQNLNHDAMYWYRQDPGQGLRLIYYSQIVNDFQKGDIAEGYSVSREKKESFPLTVTSAQKNPTAFYLCASRPGGVPGELFFGEGSRLTVL.

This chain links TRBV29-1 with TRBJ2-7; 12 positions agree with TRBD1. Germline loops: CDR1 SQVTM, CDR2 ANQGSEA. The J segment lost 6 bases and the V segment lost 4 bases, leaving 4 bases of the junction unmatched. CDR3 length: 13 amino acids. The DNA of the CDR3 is TGCAGCGTTGTCATGGGACAGGGGGCCGAGCAGTACTTC. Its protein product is CSVVMGQGAEQYF.

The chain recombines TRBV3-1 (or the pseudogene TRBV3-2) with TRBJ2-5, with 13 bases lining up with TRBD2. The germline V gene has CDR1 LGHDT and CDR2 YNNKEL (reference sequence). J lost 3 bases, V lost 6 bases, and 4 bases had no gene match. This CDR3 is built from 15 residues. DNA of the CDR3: TGTGCCAGCAGACCTGGACTAGCGGGGGAAGAGACCCAGTACTTC. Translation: CASRPGLAGEETQYF.